A selection of T cell receptor beta chains follows, all from one sample in a study of blood T cell repertoires in COVID-19. The assay was immunoSEQ multiplex PCR, and TCRdb's table has in-frame clones only and misses some. The data show about 180,000 clones, around 88% seen once. Specimen: peripheral blood. These receptors all stem from a woman in her twenties or thirties with acute or convalescent COVID-19. The CDR3 runs from the conserved cysteine through the conserved F or W. The order of the fields is V gene, D gene, J gene, clone size, CDR3 length, CDR3 DNA, CDR3 protein. D genes are given only for firm matches. Not all rows give a size; the values are once, few, many and, for expanded clones, a class.

>TRBV9|TRBD1|TRBJ1-4|-|15
TGTGCCAGCAGTCTCCTAGGGACAGGGGGAGAAAAACTGTTTTTT
CASSLLGTGGEKLFF
>TRBV14|-|TRBJ2-7|-|14
TGTGCCAGCAAACCCACAGGGCAGGGTGGCGAGCAGTACTTC
CASKPTGQGGEQYF
>TRBV5-1|-|TRBJ2-7|-|14
TGCGCCAGCAGCTTGATTTTGGGGGCGTACGAGCAGTACTTC
CASSLILGAYEQYF
>TRBV21-1|-|TRBJ2-3|-|15
TGTGCCAGCAGCAATAGGGCGGGAGGCGCAGATACGCAGTATTTT
CASSNRAGGADTQYF
>TRBV25-1|-|TRBJ2-3|-|15
TGTGCCAGCAGTGAAGACGGGAGTTCCACAGATACGCAGTATTTT
CASSEDGSSTDTQYF
>TRBV2|-|TRBJ2-3|-|15
TGTGCCAGCAGTGAAGGGTGGGGGGAAACAGATACGCAGTATTTT
CASSEGWGETDTQYF
>TRBV4-2|-|TRBJ2-6|-|17
TGTGCCAGCAGCCAACCGGGGTTTTACTCTGGGGCCAACGTCCTGACTTTC
CASSQPGFYSGANVLTF
>TRBV12-3/TRBV12-4|-|TRBJ2-2|-|13
TGTGCCAGCAGCCCCGGTATGGGGCGGGAGCTGTTTTTT
CASSPGMGRELFF
>TRBV27|-|TRBJ2-5|-|14
TGTGCCAGCAGCCGGGACTTGAGGCAAGAGACCCAGTACTTC
CASSRDLRQETQYF
>TRBV11-2|-|TRBJ2-2|-|15
TGTGCCAGCAGCTTACTAGCGACCAACACCGGGGAGCTGTTTTTT
CASSLLATNTGELFF
>TRBV10-3|TRBD2|TRBJ2-2|-|15
TGTGCCACGGGACTAGCGGGAGGGCCCAGCGGGGAGCTGTTTTTT
CATGLAGGPSGELFF
>TRBV7-2|-|TRBJ2-7|-|16
TGTGCCAGCAGCTTAGACACAGGGAGTGGGAGCTACGAGCAGTACTTC
CASSLDTGSGSYEQYF
>TRBV6-5|TRBD2|TRBJ2-7|-|15
TGTGCCAGCAGTAACCTCGGACTAGCGGGAGGGCCTCGGTACTTC
CASSNLGLAGGPRYF
>TRBV6-5|-|TRBJ1-3|-|13
TGTGCCAGCAGTTTGGGAGCTGGAAACACCATATATTTT
CASSLGAGNTIYF
>TRBV2|-|TRBJ1-4|-|13
TGTGCCAGCAACCCTAGAACTAATGAAAAACTGTTTTTT
CASNPRTNEKLFF
>TRBV4-2|TRBD1|TRBJ1-4|-|16
TGTGCCAGCAGCCAAGATTTAGGACAGGGAAATGAAAAACTGTTTTTT
CASSQDLGQGNEKLFF
>TRBV10-3|TRBD2|TRBJ2-7|-|14
TGTGCCACTGGGACTAGCGGGATAACCTACGAGCAGTACTTC
CATGTSGITYEQYF
>TRBV6-5|-|TRBJ1-1|-|13
TGTGCCAGCAGCCGTAGAGAGGACACTGAAGCTTTCTTT
CASSRREDTEAFF
>TRBV30|TRBD2|TRBJ2-1|-|16
TGTGCCTGGAGTGCCCCGGGACTAGCGGGCCACAATGAGCAGTTCTTC
CAWSAPGLAGHNEQFF
>TRBV29-1|-|TRBJ2-7|-|12
TGCAGCGCCCTATGGAGTTCCCACGAGCAGTACTTC
CSALWSSHEQYF
>TRBV5-1|TRBD1|TRBJ2-7|few|13
TGCGCCAGCAGCTTAAGGACAGGGAACGAGCAGTACTTC
CASSLRTGNEQYF
>TRBV5-4|TRBD1|TRBJ2-7|-|15
TGTGCCAGCAGCCTCAGGGGGACAGGGGGATACGAGCAGTACTTC
CASSLRGTGGYEQYF
>TRBV4-2|TRBD2|TRBJ2-1|-|15
TGTGCCAGCAGCCGGGGACTAGCGGCTATCAATGAGCAGTTCTTC
CASSRGLAAINEQFF
>TRBV5-1|-|TRBJ2-5|-|15
TGCGCCAGCCGACAAATCCCTTCGTACCAAGAGACCCAGTACTTC
CASRQIPSYQETQYF
>TRBV10-1|TRBD2|TRBJ2-1|-|14
TGCGCCAGCAGTGAGTCGACTATGCGGGGGGAGCAGTTCTTC
CASSESTMRGEQFF
>TRBV5-5|-|TRBJ1-1|-|14
TGTGCCAGCAGCTGGGGGGTCATGAACACTGAAGCTTTCTTT
CASSWGVMNTEAFF
>TRBV6-5|-|TRBJ2-3|-|13
TGTGCCAGTCCCAAGGCGGGGACAGATACGCAGTATTTT
CASPKAGTDTQYF
>TRBV21-1|-|TRBJ1-4|-|14
TGTGCCAGGGACAGTCCTACAACTAATGAAAAACTGTTTTTT
CARDSPTTNEKLFF
>TRBV30|TRBD1|TRBJ1-2|medium-sized|13
TGTGCCTGGGACCAGACAGGGAAGGGGGCTAAAACCTTC
CAWDQTGKGAKTF
>TRBV4-1|TRBD2|TRBJ2-1|-|17
TGCGCCAGCAGCCAAGATCTGATAGCGGGGGGATACAATGAGCAGTTCTTC
CASSQDLIAGGYNEQFF
>TRBV2|-|TRBJ2-1|few|15
TGTGCCAGCAGTGACGACCAGCGAAAATACAATGAGCAGTTCTTC
CASSDDQRKYNEQFF
>TRBV7-2|TRBD1|TRBJ2-7|-|13
TGTGCCAGCAGCGTTGGACAGGCCTACGAGCAGTACTTC
CASSVGQAYEQYF
>TRBV7-4|TRBD1|TRBJ2-7|-|16
TGTGCCAGCAGCTTTTTCTACCCGGGACAGAGCGACGAGCAGTACTTC
CASSFFYPGQSDEQYF
>TRBV14|-|TRBJ1-6|-|12
TGTGCCAGCAGCCAGGCGGGAGCACCCCTCCACTTT
CASSQAGAPLHF
>TRBV5-1|TRBD2|TRBJ2-7|-|16
TGCGCCAGCAGCGGTGCCCCCGGGACTAGCGGATACGAGCAGTACTTC
CASSGAPGTSGYEQYF
>TRBV5-1|-|TRBJ1-5|-|13
TGCGCCAGCAGCTTGGCGGGAGAACAGCCCCAGCATTTT
CASSLAGEQPQHF
>TRBV19|TRBD1|TRBJ1-1|once|15
TGTGCCAGTAGTATAGGGACAGGGGGCTATTCTGAAGCTTTCTTT
CASSIGTGGYSEAFF
>TRBV15|-|TRBJ2-1|-|11
TGTGCCACCAGCAGAGGCGATGAGCAGTTCTTC
CATSRGDEQFF
>TRBV6-5|-|TRBJ2-6|-|16
TGTGCCAGCAGTTACAAGGGGCCCTCTGGGGCCAACGTCCTGACTTTC
CASSYKGPSGANVLTF
>TRBV28|-|TRBJ1-4|-|14
TGTGCCAGCAGTTTAGGGGGGGGCAATGAAAAACTGTTTTTT
CASSLGGGNEKLFF
>TRBV3-1/TRBV3-2|-|TRBJ2-1|few|12
TGTGCCAGCAGCCAAGATTCTAGGGAGCAGTTCTTC
CASSQDSREQFF
>TRBV6-1|-|TRBJ1-1|-|14
TGTGCCAGCAGTGAAATTTGGGGGACAAGTGAAGCTTTCTTT
CASSEIWGTSEAFF
>TRBV28|TRBD1|TRBJ1-1|-|13
TGTGCCAGCAGTTTCCCGACAGGGGTCAAGACTTTCTTT
CASSFPTGVKTFF
>TRBV7-9|-|TRBJ1-1|-|12
TGTGCCAGCAGCTTGGGGACATTCGAAGCTTTCTTT
CASSLGTFEAFF
>TRBV6-1|-|TRBJ1-2|-|14
TGTGCCAGCAGTGAAAGGGGGGGAAACTATGGCTACACCTTC
CASSERGGNYGYTF
>TRBV18|-|TRBJ1-1|-|13
TGTGCCAGCTCCCGAGAGGGGAACACTGAAGCTTTCTTT
CASSREGNTEAFF
>TRBV5-1|TRBD2|TRBJ2-1|-|14
TGCGCCAGCAGCTTGCGACTAGCCGCCCATGAGCAGTTCTTC
CASSLRLAAHEQFF
>TRBV2|-|TRBJ1-5|-|12
TGTGCCAGCAAAGGAACGGAGCAGCCCCAGCATTTT
CASKGTEQPQHF
>TRBV11-2|-|TRBJ2-7|-|11
TGTGCCAGCAGCCCCTACTACGAGCAGTACTTC
CASSPYYEQYF
>TRBV29-1|TRBD2|TRBJ2-1|-|16
TGCAGCGTTGGCCTAGCGGGAGGGTCAGGGTACAATGAGCAGTTCTTC
CSVGLAGGSGYNEQFF
>TRBV9|-|TRBJ1-2|-|16
TGTGCCAGCAGCGCCGAGACCTGGGAGGCATCCAATGGCTACACCTTC
CASSAETWEASNGYTF
>TRBV12-2|-|TRBJ1-1|-|16
TGTGCAAGTCGCTTTACACCAGGGTGGCGGATCACTGAAGCTTTCTTT
CASRFTPGWRITEAFF
>TRBV3-1/TRBV3-2|-|TRBJ1-2|-|13
TGTGCCAGCAGCCAAGTGGGCAGGAGGACTGCTACCTTC
CASSQVGRRTATF
>TRBV7-7|-|TRBJ2-5|-|13
TGTGCTAGCAGCTTGGGGCGGCAAGAGACCCAGTACTTC
CASSLGRQETQYF
>TRBV5-1|-|TRBJ2-5|-|14
TGCGCCAGCAAGCGGACGGGAGTCGGGGAGACCCAGTACTTC
CASKRTGVGETQYF
>TRBV5-4|-|TRBJ2-5|-|17
TGTGCCAGCAGCTTGGAGTTGGGGACTCCCCAACAAGAGACCCAGTACTTC
CASSLELGTPQQETQYF
>TRBV4-1|TRBD2|TRBJ2-3|once|16
TGCGCCAGCAGCGAACTGACTAGCGGGAGCACAGATACGCAGTATTTT
CASSELTSGSTDTQYF
>TRBV2|-|TRBJ2-5|-|14
TGTGCCAGCATCCAACGCGAGGGCCAAGAGACCCAGTACTTC
CASIQREGQETQYF
>TRBV7-9|-|TRBJ1-2|-|12
TGTGCCAGCAGCTTAGCGGAGGATGCCTACACCTTC
CASSLAEDAYTF
>TRBV6-5|-|TRBJ2-1|-|14
TGTGCCAGCAGGACCGGGACAAGCTACAATGAGCAGTTCTTC
CASRTGTSYNEQFF